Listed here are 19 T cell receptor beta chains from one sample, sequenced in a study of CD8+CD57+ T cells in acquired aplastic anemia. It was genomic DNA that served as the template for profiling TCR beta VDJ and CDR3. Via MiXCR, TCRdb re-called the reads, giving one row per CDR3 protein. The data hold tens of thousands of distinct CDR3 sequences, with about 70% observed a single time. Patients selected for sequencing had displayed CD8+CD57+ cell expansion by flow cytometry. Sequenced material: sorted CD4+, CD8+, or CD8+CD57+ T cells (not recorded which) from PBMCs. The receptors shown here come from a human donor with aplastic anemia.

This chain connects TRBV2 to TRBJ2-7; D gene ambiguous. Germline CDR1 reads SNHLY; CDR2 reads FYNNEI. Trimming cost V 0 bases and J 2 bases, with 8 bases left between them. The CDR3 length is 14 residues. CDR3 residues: CASSEARIPYEQYF. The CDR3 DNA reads TGTGCCAGCAGTGAAGCCAGGATCCCCTACGAGCAGTACTTC.

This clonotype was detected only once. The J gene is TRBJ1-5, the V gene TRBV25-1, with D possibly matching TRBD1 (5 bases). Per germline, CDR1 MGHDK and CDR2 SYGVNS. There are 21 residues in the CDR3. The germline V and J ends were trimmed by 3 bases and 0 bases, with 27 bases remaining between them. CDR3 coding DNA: TGTGCCAGCAGTGATCGGCACACCGGGACGGAGACAAGCTATAGCAATCAGCCCCAGCATTTT. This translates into CASSDRHTGTETSYSNQPQHF.

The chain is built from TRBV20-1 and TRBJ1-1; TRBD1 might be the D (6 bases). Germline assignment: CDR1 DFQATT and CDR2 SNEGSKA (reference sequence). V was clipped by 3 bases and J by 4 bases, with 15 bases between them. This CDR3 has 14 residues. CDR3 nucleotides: TGCAGTGCTAGCTCGGGGGGCCCGGGCACTGAAGCTTTCTTT. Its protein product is CSASSGGPGTEAFF.

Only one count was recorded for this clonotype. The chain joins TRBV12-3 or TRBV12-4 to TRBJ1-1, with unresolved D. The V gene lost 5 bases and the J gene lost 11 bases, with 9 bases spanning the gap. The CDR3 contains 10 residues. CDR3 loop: CASSVVDAFF. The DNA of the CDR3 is TGTGCCAGCAGTGTTGTGGACGCTTTCTTT.

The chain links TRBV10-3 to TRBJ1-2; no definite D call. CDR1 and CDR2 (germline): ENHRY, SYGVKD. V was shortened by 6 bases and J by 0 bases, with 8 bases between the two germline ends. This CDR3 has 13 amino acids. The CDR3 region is CAIRDGANYGYTF. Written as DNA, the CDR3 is TGTGCCATCAGGGACGGAGCTAACTATGGCTACACCTTC.

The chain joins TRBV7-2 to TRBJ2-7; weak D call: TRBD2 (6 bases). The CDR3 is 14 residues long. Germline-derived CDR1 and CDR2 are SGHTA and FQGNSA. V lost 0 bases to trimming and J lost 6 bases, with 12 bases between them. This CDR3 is CASSLAVGSIEQYF. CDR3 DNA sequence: TGTGCCAGCAGCTTAGCTGTCGGGAGTATCGAGCAGTACTTC.

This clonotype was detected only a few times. CDR3 in amino acids: CASSPQARETQYF. CDR3 nucleotides: TGTGCCAGCAGCCCCCAGGCCCGAGAGACCCAGTACTTC. This chain connects TRBV9 to TRBJ2-5; no firm D call. Germline CDR1 SGDLS, CDR2 YYNGEE. The germline V and J ends were trimmed by 4 bases and 4 bases, with 11 bases remaining between them. This CDR3 region has 13 residues.

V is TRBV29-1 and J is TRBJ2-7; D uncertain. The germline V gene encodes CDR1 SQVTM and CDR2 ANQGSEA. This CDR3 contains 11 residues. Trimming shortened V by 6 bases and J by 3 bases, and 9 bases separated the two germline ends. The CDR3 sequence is CSVGEVYEQYF. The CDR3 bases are TGCAGCGTCGGAGAGGTCTACGAGCAGTACTTC.

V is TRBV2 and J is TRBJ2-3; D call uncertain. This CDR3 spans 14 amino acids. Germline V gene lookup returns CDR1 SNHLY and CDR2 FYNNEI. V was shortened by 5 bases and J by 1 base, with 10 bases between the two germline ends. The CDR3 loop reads CASSQSVGTDTQYF. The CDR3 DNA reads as TGTGCCAGCAGTCAGTCGGTGGGCACAGATACGCAGTATTTT.

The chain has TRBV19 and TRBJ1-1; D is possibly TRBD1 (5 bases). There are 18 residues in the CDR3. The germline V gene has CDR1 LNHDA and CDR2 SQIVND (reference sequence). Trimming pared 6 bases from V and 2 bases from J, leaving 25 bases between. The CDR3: CASRSRSGQGRFNTEAFF. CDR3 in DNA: TGTGCCAGTAGATCCCGGTCGGGCCAGGGCAGATTCAACACTGAAGCTTTCTTT.

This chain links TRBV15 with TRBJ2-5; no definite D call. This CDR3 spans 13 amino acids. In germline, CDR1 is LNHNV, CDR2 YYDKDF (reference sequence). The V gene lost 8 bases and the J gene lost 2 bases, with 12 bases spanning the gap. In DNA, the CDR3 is TGTGCCACCTCCTCCGGTCTACAAGAGACCCAGTACTTC. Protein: CATSSGLQETQYF. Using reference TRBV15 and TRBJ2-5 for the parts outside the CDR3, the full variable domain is DAMVIQNPRYQVTQFGKPVTLSCSQTLNHNVMYWYQQKSSQAPKLLFHYYDKDFNNEADTPDNFQSRRPNTSFCFLDIRSPGLGDTAMYLCATSSGLQETQYFGPGTRLLVL.

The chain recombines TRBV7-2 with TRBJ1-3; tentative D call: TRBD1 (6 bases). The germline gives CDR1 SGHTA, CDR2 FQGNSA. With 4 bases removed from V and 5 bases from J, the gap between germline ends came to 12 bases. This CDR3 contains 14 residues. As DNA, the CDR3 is TGTGCCAGCAGCTCGACGGGGGCTCGAAACACCATATATTTT. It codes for CASSSTGARNTIYF.

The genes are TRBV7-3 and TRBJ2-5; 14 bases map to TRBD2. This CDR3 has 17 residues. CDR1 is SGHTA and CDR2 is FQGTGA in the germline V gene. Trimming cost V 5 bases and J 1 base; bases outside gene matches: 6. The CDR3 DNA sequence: TGTGCCAGCAGCCCCGGAGGACTAGCGGGGGGCCAAGAGACCCAGTACTTC. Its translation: CASSPGGLAGGQETQYF.

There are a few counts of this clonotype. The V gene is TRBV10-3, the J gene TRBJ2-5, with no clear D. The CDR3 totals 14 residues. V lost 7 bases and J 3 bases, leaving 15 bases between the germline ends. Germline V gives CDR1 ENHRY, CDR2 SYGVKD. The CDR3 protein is CAIKQRASEETQYF. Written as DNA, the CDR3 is TGTGCCATCAAGCAACGGGCTTCCGAAGAGACCCAGTACTTC.

The CDR3 is CATSDAGGQNTGELFF. Written as DNA, the CDR3 is TGTGCCACCAGTGACGCTGGGGGACAGAACACCGGGGAGCTGTTTTTT. This chain joins TRBV24-1 and TRBJ2-2, with D perhaps TRBD1 (6 bases). The V end lost 4 bases, the J end lost 1 base, and 12 bases lay between the germline ends. The CDR3 length is 16 residues. The germline V gene has CDR1 KGHDR and CDR2 SFDVKD.

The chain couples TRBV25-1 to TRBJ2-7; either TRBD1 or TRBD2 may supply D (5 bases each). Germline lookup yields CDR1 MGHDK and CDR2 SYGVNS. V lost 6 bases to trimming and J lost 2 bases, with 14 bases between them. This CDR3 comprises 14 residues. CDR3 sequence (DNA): TGTGCCAGCAGCCAAGGCCGGGGCCCCTACGAGCAGTACTTC. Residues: CASSQGRGPYEQYF.

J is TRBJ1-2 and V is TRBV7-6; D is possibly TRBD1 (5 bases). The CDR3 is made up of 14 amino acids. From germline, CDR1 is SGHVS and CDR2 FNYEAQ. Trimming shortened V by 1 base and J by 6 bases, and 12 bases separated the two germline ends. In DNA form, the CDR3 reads TGTGCCAGCAGCTTAGGGGGAGGGGTGCATGGCTACACCTTC. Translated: CASSLGGGVHGYTF. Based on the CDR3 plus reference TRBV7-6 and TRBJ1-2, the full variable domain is GAGVSQSPRYKVTKRGQDVALRCDPISGHVSLYWYRQALGQGPEFLTYFNYEAQQDKSGLPNDRFSAERPEGSISTLTIQRTEQRDSAMYRCASSLGGGVHGYTFGSGTRLTVV.

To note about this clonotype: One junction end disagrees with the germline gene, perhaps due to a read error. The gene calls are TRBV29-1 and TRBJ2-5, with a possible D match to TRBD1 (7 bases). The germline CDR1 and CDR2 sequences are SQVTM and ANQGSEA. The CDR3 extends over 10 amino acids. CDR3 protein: CSVETAGQRF. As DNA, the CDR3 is TGCAGCGTTGAAACCGCGGGACAGAGGTTC.

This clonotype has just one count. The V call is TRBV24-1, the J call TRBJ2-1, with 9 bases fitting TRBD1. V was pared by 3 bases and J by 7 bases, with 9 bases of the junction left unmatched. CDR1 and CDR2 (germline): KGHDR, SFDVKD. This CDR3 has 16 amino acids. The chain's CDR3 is CATSDARGTGHNEQFF. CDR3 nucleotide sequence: TGTGCCACCAGTGATGCACGTGGGACAGGGCATAATGAGCAGTTCTTC.